Listed below are T cell receptor beta chains from one sample, sequenced in a study of breast tumors, draining lymph nodes, adjacent tissues. TCRdb re-called the multiplex PCR reads with MiXCR, one entry per CDR3 protein. The table shows 20,000 or so distinct CDR3 sequences, with around three fifths occurring only once. Sequencing was done on a sample of tumor-adjacent breast tissue. The receptors derive from a female donor with breast cancer. Some clones in this sample may be carry-over from other donors' samples. CDR3s include the opening cysteine and the closing phenylalanine or tryptophan. Fields, in order: D gene, V gene, J gene, clone size, CDR3 length, CDR3 protein, CDR3 DNA. The D gene is left open where the match is weak. The size of a clone is reported for some rows only, either as once, few or many, or as a class for expanded clones.

.	TRBV9	TRBJ1-2	.	13	CASSVAGIYGYTF	TGTGCCAGCAGCGTAGCAGGGATCTATGGCTACACCTTC
TRBD2	TRBV5-1	TRBJ2-1	many	13	CASSLGTRGEQFF	TGCGCCAGCAGCTTGGGGACTAGAGGTGAGCAGTTCTTC
.	TRBV6-2/TRBV6-3	TRBJ1-5	many	23	CASSYPPSLTSGGTYYSNQPQHF	TGTGCCAGCAGTTACCCCCCATCCCTTACGTCGGGTGGGACCTACTATAGCAATCAGCCCCAGCATTTT
TRBD1	TRBV20-1	TRBJ1-2	.	15	CSARDYTGGAIGYTF	TGCAGTGCTAGAGATTACACAGGGGGGGCGATCGGCTACACCTTC
.	TRBV5-5	TRBJ1-5	.	15	CASSRTGMGNQPQHF	TGTGCCAGCAGCCGTACAGGGATGGGCAATCAGCCCCAGCATTTT
.	TRBV7-2	TRBJ1-4	.	14	CASSSEGGNEKLFF	TGTGCCAGCAGCTCCGAGGGAGGTAATGAAAAACTGTTTTTT
TRBD2	TRBV5-4	TRBJ2-5	.	16	CASSKGLAGGGETQYF	TGTGCCAGCAGCAAGGGACTAGCGGGAGGGGGTGAGACCCAGTACTTC
TRBD1	TRBV29-1	TRBJ1-2	.	16	CSVDSGYGTGNYGYTF	TGCAGCGTTGATAGCGGGTACGGGACAGGGAACTATGGCTACACCTTC
.	TRBV7-9	TRBJ2-2	.	13	CASSLIITGELFF	TGTGCCAGCAGCTTAATCATCACCGGGGAGCTGTTTTTT
TRBD1	TRBV7-2	TRBJ2-7	once	17	CASSLEGVRGRGYEQYF	TGTGCCAGCAGCTTAGAGGGGGTCAGGGGGCGCGGCTACGAGCAGTACTTC
.	TRBV28	TRBJ2-7	.	14	CASSLRGFSYEQYF	TGTGCCAGCAGTTTAAGAGGTTTCTCCTACGAGCAGTACTTC